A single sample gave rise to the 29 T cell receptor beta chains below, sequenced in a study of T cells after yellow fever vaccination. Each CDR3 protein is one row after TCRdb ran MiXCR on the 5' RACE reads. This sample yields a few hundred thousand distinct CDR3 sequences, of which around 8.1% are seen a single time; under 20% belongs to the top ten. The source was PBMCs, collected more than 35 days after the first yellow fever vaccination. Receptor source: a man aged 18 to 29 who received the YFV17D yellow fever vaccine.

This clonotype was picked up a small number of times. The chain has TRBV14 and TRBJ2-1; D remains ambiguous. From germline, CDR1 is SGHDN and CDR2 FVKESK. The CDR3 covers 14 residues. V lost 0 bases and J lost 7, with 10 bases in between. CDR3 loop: CASSQDGMRNEQFF. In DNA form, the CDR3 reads TGTGCCAGCAGCCAAGATGGTATGAGAAATGAGCAGTTCTTC.

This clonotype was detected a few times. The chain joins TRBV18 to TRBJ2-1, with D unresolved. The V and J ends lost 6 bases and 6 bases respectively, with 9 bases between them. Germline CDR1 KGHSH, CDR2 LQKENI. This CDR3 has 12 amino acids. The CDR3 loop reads CASSPGANEQFF. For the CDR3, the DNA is TGTGCCAGCTCCCCAGGTGCCAATGAGCAGTTCTTC.

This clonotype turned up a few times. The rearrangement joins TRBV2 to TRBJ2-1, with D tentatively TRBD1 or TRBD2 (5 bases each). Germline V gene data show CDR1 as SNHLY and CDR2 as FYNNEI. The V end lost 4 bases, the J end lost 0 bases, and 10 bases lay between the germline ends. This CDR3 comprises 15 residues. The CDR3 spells CASSAGTDSYNEQFF. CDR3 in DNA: TGTGCCAGCAGTGCCGGGACCGACTCCTACAATGAGCAGTTCTTC.

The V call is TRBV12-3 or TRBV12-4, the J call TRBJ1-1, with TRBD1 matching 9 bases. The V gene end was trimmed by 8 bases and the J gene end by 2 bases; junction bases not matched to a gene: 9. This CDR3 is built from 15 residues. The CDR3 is CASVPLGQGNTEAFF. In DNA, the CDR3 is TGTGCCAGCGTGCCTTTGGGACAGGGAAACACTGAAGCTTTCTTT.

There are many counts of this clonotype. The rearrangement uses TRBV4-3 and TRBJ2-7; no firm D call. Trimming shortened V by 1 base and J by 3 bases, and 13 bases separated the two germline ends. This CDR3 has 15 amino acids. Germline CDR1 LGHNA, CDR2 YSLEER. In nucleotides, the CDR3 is TGCGCCAGCAGCCAAGTTGCTCAGGCCTACTACGAGCAGTACTTC. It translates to CASSQVAQAYYEQYF.

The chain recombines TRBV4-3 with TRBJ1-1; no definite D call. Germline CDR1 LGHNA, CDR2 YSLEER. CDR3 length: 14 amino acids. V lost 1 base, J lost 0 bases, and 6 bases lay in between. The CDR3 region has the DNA TGCGCCAGCAGCCAAGGGCAAATGAACACTGAAGCTTTCTTT. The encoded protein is CASSQGQMNTEAFF.

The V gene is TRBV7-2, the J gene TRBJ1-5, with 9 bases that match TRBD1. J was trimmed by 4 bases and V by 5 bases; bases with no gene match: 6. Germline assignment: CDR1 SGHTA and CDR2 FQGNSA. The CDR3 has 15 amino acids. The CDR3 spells CASSAHGTGNQPQHF. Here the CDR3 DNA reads TGTGCCAGCAGCGCGCACGGGACAGGGAATCAGCCCCAGCATTTT.

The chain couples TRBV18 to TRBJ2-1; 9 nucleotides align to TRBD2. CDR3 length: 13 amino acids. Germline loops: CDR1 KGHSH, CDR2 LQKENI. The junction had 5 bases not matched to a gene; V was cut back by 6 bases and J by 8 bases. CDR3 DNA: TGTGCCAGCTCGAGACTAGCGGCCGATGAGCAGTTCTTC. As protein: CASSRLAADEQFF.

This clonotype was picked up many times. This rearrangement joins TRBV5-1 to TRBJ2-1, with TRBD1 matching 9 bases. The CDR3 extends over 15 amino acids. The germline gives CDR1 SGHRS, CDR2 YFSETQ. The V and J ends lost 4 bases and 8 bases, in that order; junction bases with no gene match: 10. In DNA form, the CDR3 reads TGCGCCAGCAGCGCGCCCGGGACAGGGAACGATGAGCAGTTCTTC. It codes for CASSAPGTGNDEQFF. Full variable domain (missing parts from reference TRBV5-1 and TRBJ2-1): KAGVTQTPRYLIKTRGQQVTLSCSPISGHRSVSWYQQTPGQGLQFLFEYFSETQRNKGNFPGRFSGRQFSNSRSEMNVSTLELGDSALYLCASSAPGTGNDEQFFGPGTRLTVL.

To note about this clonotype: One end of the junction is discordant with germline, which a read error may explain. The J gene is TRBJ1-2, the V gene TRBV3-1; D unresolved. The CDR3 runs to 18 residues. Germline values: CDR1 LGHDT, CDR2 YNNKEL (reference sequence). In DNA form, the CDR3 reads TGTGCCTGCAGCCAAGTATTCTCCTATACTAGACCTAACTATGGCTACACCTTC. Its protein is CACSQVFSYTRPNYGYTF.

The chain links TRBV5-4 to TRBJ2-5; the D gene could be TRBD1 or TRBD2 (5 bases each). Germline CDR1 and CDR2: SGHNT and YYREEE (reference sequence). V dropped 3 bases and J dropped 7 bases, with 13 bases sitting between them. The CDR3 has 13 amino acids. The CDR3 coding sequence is TGTGCCAGCAGCTCTTGGGGGAGTGCGACCCAGTACTTC. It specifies CASSSWGSATQYF.

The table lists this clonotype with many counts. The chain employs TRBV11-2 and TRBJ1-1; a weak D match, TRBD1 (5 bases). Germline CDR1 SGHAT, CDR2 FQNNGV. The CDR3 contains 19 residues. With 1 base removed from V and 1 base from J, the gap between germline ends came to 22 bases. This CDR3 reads CASSLVPARGRLKNTEAFF. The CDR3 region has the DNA TGTGCCAGCAGCTTAGTTCCCGCGCGGGGACGGTTAAAGAACACTGAAGCTTTCTTT.

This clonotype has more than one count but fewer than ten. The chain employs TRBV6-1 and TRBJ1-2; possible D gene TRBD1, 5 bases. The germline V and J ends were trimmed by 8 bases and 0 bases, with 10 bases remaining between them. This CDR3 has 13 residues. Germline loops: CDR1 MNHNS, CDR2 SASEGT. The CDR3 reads CASGGGSNYGYTF. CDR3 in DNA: TGTGCCAGCGGGGGTGGCTCTAACTATGGCTACACCTTC.

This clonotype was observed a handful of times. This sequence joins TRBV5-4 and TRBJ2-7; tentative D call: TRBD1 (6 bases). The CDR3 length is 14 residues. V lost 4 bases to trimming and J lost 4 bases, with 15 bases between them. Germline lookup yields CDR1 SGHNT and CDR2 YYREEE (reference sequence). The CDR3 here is CASSIRDKIYEQYF. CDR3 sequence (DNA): TGTGCCAGCAGCATCCGGGACAAGATTTACGAGCAGTACTTC.

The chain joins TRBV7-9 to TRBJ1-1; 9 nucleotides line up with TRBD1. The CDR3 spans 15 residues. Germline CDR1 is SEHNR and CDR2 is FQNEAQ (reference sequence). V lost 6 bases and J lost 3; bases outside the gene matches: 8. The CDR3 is CASSPGTGSYTEAFF. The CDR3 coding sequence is TGTGCCAGCAGTCCCGGGACAGGGTCGTACACTGAAGCTTTCTTT.

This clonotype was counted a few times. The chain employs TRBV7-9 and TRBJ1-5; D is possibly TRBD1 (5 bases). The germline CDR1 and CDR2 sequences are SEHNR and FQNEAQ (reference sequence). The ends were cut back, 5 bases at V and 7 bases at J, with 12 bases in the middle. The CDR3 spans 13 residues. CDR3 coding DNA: TGTGCCAGCAGCCCACAGGCACGGCAGCCCCAGCATTTT. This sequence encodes CASSPQARQPQHF.

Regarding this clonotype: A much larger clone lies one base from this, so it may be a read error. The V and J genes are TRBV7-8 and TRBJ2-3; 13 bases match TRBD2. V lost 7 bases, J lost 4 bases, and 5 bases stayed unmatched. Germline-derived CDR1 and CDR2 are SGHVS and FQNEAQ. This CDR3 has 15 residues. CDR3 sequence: CASNPGLAGADTQYF. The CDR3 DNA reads TGTGCCAGCAACCCAGGACTAGCGGGGGCAGATACGCAGTATTTT.

CDR3 in DNA: TGTGCCAGCAGCTTACTAGCGGGTAGCTCCTACAATGAGCAGTTCTTC. Translating it yields CASSLLAGSSYNEQFF. The J gene is TRBJ2-1, the V gene TRBV7-8, with 8 bases that match TRBD2. Germline CDR1 reads SGHVS; CDR2 reads FQNEAQ. The CDR3 is made up of 16 amino acids. The V and J ends lost 2 bases and 0 bases, in that order; junction bases with no gene match: 3. Supplemented by reference TRBV7-8 and TRBJ2-1, the full variable domain reads GAGVSQSPRYKVAKRGQDVALRCDPISGHVSLFWYQQALGQGPEFLTYFQNEAQLDKSGLPSDRFFAERPEGSVSTLKIQRTQQEDSAVYLCASSLLAGSSYNEQFFGPGTRLTVL.

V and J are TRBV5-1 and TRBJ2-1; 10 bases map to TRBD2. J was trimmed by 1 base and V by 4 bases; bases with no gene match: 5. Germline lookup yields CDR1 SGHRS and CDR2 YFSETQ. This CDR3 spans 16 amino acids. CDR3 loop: CASSGSGGMSYNEQFF. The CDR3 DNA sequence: TGCGCCAGCAGCGGTAGCGGGGGGATGTCCTACAATGAGCAGTTCTTC.

In nucleotides, the CDR3 is TGTGCCAGCAGCCAGTTTTGGGAGACCCAGTACTTC. This encodes CASSQFWETQYF. The gene calls are TRBV12-3 or TRBV12-4 and TRBJ2-5; D is unresolved. V lost 6 bases to trimming and J lost 5 bases, with 10 bases between them. CDR3 size: 12 residues.

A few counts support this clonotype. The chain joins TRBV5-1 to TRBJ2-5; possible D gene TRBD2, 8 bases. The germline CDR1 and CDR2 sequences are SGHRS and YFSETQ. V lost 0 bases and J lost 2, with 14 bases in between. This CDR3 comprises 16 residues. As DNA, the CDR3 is TGCGCCAGCAGCTTGGCCGGGAGGGGGCCGCAAGAGACCCAGTACTTC. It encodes CASSLAGRGPQETQYF. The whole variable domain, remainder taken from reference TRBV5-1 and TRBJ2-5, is KAGVTQTPRYLIKTRGQQVTLSCSPISGHRSVSWYQQTPGQGLQFLFEYFSETQRNKGNFPGRFSGRQFSNSRSEMNVSTLELGDSALYLCASSLAGRGPQETQYFGPGTRLLVL.

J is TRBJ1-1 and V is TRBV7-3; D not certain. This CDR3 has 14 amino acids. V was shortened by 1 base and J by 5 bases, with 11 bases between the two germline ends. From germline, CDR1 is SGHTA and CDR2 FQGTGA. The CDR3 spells CASSLIGGPTEAFF. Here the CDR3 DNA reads TGTGCCAGCAGCTTAATTGGAGGGCCGACTGAAGCTTTCTTT.

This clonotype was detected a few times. CDR3 in amino acids: CATSDLPLDRVRAEAFF. The CDR3 bases are TGTGCCACCAGTGATTTGCCGCTCGACAGGGTAAGAGCTGAAGCTTTCTTT. This chain uses TRBV24-1 with TRBJ1-1, with 7 positions matching TRBD1. Trimming cost V 0 bases and J 6 bases; bases outside gene matches: 12. The CDR3 has 17 amino acids. Germline CDR1 reads KGHDR; CDR2 reads SFDVKD.

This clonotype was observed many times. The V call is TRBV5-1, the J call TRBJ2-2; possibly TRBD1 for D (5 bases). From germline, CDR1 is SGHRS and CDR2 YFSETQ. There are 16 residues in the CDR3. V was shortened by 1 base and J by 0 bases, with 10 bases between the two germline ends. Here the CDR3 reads CASSLRNRTNTGELFF. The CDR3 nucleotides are TGCGCCAGCAGCTTGAGGAACAGGACGAACACCGGGGAGCTGTTTTTT.

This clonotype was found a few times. DNA for the CDR3: TGTGCCAGCAGCACGGGCCAGCCAGGGGGAAACACCATATATTTT. This gives the protein CASSTGQPGGNTIYF. The V gene is TRBV7-2, the J gene TRBJ1-3; D perhaps matches TRBD1 (5 bases). The CDR3 sequence is 15 residues long. Trimming pared 5 bases from V and 4 bases from J, leaving 15 bases between. Germline-derived CDR1 and CDR2 are SGHTA and FQGNSA.

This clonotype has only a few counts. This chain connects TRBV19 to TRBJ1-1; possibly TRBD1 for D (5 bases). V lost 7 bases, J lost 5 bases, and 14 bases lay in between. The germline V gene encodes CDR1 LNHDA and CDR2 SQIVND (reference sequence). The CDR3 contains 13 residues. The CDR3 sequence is CASKGARYTEAFF. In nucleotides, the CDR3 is TGTGCCAGTAAAGGGGCGCGGTATACTGAAGCTTTCTTT. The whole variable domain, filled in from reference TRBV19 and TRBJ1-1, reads DGGITQSPKYLFRKEGQNVTLSCEQNLNHDAMYWYRQDPGQGLRLIYYSQIVNDFQKGDIAEGYSVSREKKESFPLTVTSAQKNPTAFYLCASKGARYTEAFFGQGTRLTVV.

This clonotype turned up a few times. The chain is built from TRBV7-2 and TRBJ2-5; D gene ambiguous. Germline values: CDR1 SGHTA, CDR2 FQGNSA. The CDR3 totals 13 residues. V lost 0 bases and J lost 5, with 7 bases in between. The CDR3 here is CASSLASGETQYF. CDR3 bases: TGTGCCAGCAGCTTAGCATCCGGGGAGACCCAGTACTTC.

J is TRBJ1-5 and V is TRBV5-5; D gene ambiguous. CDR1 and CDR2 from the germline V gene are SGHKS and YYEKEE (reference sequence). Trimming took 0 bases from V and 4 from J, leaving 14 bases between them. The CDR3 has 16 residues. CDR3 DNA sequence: TGTGCCAGCAGCTTGGCTCCTGGAGGACTAAATCAGCCCCAGCATTTT. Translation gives CASSLAPGGLNQPQHF. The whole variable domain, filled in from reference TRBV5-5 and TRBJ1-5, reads DAGVTQSPTHLIKTRGQQVTLRCSPISGHKSVSWYQQVLGQGPQFIFQYYEKEERGRGNFPDRFSARQFPNYSSELNVNALLLGDSALYLCASSLAPGGLNQPQHFGDGTRLSIL.

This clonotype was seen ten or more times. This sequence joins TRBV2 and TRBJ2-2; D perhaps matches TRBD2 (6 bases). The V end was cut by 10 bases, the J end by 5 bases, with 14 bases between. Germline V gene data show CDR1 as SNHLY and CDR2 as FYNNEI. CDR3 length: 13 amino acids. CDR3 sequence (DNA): TGTGCCACCACCCGGAGCGGGACCGGGGAGCTGTTTTTT. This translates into CATTRSGTGELFF.